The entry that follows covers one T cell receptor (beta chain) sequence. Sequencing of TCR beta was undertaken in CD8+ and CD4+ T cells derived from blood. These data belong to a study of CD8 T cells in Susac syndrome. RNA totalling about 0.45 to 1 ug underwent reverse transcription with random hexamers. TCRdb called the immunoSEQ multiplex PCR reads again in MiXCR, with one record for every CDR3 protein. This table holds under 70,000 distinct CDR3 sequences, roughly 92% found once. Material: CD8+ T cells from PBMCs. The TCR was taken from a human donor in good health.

CDR3 loop: CASSQDKQAVDEQYF. CDR3 coding DNA: TGCGCCAGCAGCCAAGATAAACAGGCGGTCGACGAGCAGTACTTC. The chain carries TRBV4-3 and TRBJ2-7; D is possibly TRBD1 (5 bases). The germline gives CDR1 LGHNA, CDR2 YSLEER. The germline V and J ends were trimmed by 0 bases and 5 bases, with 14 bases remaining between them. The CDR3 runs 15 residues.